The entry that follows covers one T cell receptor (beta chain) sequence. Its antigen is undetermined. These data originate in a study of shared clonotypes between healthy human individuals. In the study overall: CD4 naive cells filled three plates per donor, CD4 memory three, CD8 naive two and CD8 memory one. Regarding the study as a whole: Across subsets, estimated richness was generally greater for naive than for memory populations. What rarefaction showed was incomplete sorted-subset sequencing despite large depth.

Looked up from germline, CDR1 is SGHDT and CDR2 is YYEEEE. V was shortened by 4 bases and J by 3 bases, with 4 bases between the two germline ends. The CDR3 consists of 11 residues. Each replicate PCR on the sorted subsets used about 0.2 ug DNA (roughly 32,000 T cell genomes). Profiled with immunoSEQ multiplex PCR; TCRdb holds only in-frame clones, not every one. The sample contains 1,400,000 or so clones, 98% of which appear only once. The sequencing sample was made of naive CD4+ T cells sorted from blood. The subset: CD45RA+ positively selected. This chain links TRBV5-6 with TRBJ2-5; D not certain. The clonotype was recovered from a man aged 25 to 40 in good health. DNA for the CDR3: TGTGCCAGCAGCGTAAAAGAGACCCAGTACTTC. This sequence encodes CASSVKETQYF.